This is a list of T cell receptor beta chains from one sample in a study of T cells in Graves' hyperthyroidism and ophthalmopathy. TCRdb used MiXCR to reprocess the multiplex PCR reads, holding one entry per CDR3 protein. This sample has some 500,000 distinct CDR3 sequences, with approximately 14% found just once. The specimen was blood. These receptors were taken from a woman under 30 with Graves' hyperthyroidism. Each CDR3 is given with its conserved first and last residue. The order of the fields is V gene, clone size, J gene, D gene, CDR3 length, CDR3 protein, CDR3 DNA. A D gene is named only where the DNA matches it firmly. Clone size is not always given. Where it is, it says once, few, many or a class for expanded clones.

>TRBV6-5|many|TRBJ2-5|TRBD1|16
CASSYGDRREVETQYF
TGTGCCAGCAGTTACGGGGACAGGAGGGAAGTAGAGACCCAGTACTTC
>TRBV27|many|TRBJ2-7|.|14
CASSLEGGSYEQYF
TGTGCCAGCAGTTTAGAGGGGGGTAGCTACGAGCAGTACTTC
>TRBV3-1|many|TRBJ1-2|.|14
CASSHSTGIYGYTF
TGTGCCAGCAGCCATTCAACAGGGATCTATGGCTACACCTTC
>TRBV30|many|TRBJ2-1|TRBD1|13
CAKDRVNYNEQFF
TGTGCCAAGGACAGGGTCAACTACAATGAGCAGTTCTTC
>TRBV24-1|.|TRBJ2-7|TRBD2|15
CATSETSGRSYEQYF
TGTGCCACCAGTGAGACTAGCGGGAGGTCCTACGAGCAGTACTTC
>TRBV5-1|few|TRBJ1-1|.|16
CASNPSGGSGGAEAFF
TGCGCCAGCAACCCTTCGGGGGGTTCGGGGGGGGCTGAAGCTTTCTTT
>TRBV11-2|many|TRBJ2-7|.|14
CASRGEGFRWEQYF
TGTGCCAGCCGGGGCGAGGGGTTTCGTTGGGAGCAGTACTTC
>TRBV19|.|TRBJ2-1|TRBD2|15
CASRIREAPYNEQFF
TGTGCCAGTAGGATTCGGGAGGCCCCCTACAATGAGCAGTTCTTC
>TRBV11-2|many|TRBJ2-5|.|12
CASSLRTETQYF
TGTGCCAGCAGCTTAAGGACTGAGACCCAGTACTTC
>TRBV4-2|few|TRBJ1-1|.|14
CASSQVTVGTEAFF
TGTGCCAGCAGCCAAGTAACCGTCGGAACTGAAGCTTTCTTT
>TRBV27|few|TRBJ2-3|.|16
CASSLQPGWAGDTQYF
TGTGCCAGCAGTTTACAGCCAGGGTGGGCGGGAGATACGCAGTATTTT
>TRBV20-1|.|TRBJ2-1|.|11
CSARYYNEQFF
TGCAGTGCTCGCTACTACAATGAGCAGTTCTTC
>TRBV20-1|few|TRBJ1-2|.|10
CSAGGGGYTF
TGCAGTGCGGGGGGTGGCGGCTACACCTTC
>TRBV11-1|.|TRBJ2-7|TRBD1|15
CASSLDKGQYYEQYF
TGTGCCAGCAGCTTAGATAAGGGACAGTACTACGAGCAGTACTTC
>TRBV19|few|TRBJ2-3|TRBD2|16
CASSPWAGEGGDTQYF
TGTGCCAGTAGCCCCTGGGCGGGAGAAGGTGGAGATACGCAGTATTTT
>TRBV19|many|TRBJ1-1|.|16
CASSIGQVKTNTEAFF
TGTGCCAGTAGTATAGGACAGGTCAAGACGAACACTGAAGCTTTCTTT
>TRBV12-3/TRBV12-4|many|TRBJ1-1|TRBD1|14
CASSPGQGVTEAFF
TGTGCCAGCAGTCCCGGACAGGGGGTCACTGAAGCTTTCTTT
>TRBV12-3/TRBV12-4|.|TRBJ2-3|.|13
CASSLKGADTQYF
TGTGCCAGCAGTTTAAAAGGGGCCGATACGCAGTATTTT
>TRBV12-3/TRBV12-4|.|TRBJ2-1|TRBD2|15
CASSLIAGAGNEQFF
TGTGCCAGCAGTCTCATAGCGGGAGCAGGCAATGAGCAGTTCTTC
>TRBV14|few|TRBJ1-2|TRBD1|15
CASSQERQGLYGYTF
TGTGCCAGCAGCCAAGAACGACAGGGTCTCTATGGCTACACCTTC
>TRBV20-1|many|TRBJ1-3|TRBD1|13
CSARHRGSDTIYF
TGCAGTGCTAGACACAGGGGGAGCGACACCATATATTTT
>TRBV14|many|TRBJ2-2|.|15
CASSQDSWGAGELFF
TGTGCCAGCAGCCAAGACTCCTGGGGCGCCGGGGAGCTGTTTTTT
>TRBV4-1|.|TRBJ1-2|.|14
CASSQPLQGGGYTF
TGCGCCAGCAGCCAACCACTTCAGGGTGGTGGCTACACCTTC
>TRBV2|many|TRBJ2-4|.|16
CASTPPADPAKNIQYF
TGTGCCAGCACCCCACCAGCGGATCCAGCCAAAAACATTCAGTACTTC
>TRBV11-2|.|TRBJ2-7|TRBD1|16
CASKSGTGVSVREQYF
TGTGCCAGCAAATCCGGGACAGGGGTTTCAGTGAGGGAGCAGTACTTC
>TRBV10-3|.|TRBJ1-2|TRBD1|13
CAIRDGTAYGYTF
TGTGCCATCAGGGACGGGACAGCATATGGCTACACCTTC
>TRBV6-2/TRBV6-3|many|TRBJ2-5|TRBD2|15
CASSYTGTSKETQYF
TGTGCCAGCAGTTACACCGGGACTAGCAAAGAGACCCAGTACTTC
>TRBV20-1|many|TRBJ1-6|TRBD1|16
CSARYMDRGDNSPLHF
TGCAGTGCTAGATACATGGACAGGGGCGACAATTCACCCCTCCACTTT
>TRBV3-1|.|TRBJ1-2|.|15
CASSQFPSGAYGYTF
TGTGCCAGCAGCCAATTCCCGAGCGGAGCATATGGCTACACCTTC
>TRBV20-1|many|TRBJ2-5|TRBD2|15
CSGITSGIRQETQYF
TGCAGCGGAATTACTAGCGGGATTCGACAAGAGACCCAGTACTTC
>TRBV9|.|TRBJ2-3|.|13
CASSSRGIDTQYF
TGCGCCAGCAGCTCCAGGGGAATAGATACGCAGTATTTT
>TRBV29-1|.|TRBJ2-5|.|18
CSVEERKGGHPPQETQYF
TGCAGCGTTGAAGAGAGGAAAGGTGGTCACCCCCCCCAAGAGACCCAGTACTTC
>TRBV20-1|.|TRBJ2-3|TRBD2|16
CSARTSGTRYTDTQYF
TGCAGTGCACGGACTAGCGGGACCAGATACACAGATACGCAGTATTTT
>TRBV24-1|many|TRBJ2-3|.|13
CATSDLRKDTQYF
TGTGCCACCAGTGATTTGAGGAAGGATACGCAGTATTTT
>TRBV11-2|many|TRBJ1-1|.|13
CASYGGGNTEAFF
TGTGCCTCCTACGGGGGCGGGAACACTGAAGCTTTCTTT
>TRBV7-3|.|TRBJ2-1|.|18
CASSSPSRRGSSYNEQFF
TGTGCCAGCAGCTCCCCCTCCCGTCGGGGCAGCTCCTACAATGAGCAGTTCTTC
>TRBV7-9|many|TRBJ2-5|.|13
CASSLESQETQYF
TGTGCCAGCAGCTTAGAGTCTCAAGAGACCCAGTACTTC
>TRBV19|few|TRBJ1-5|.|12
CASGGRNQPQHF
TGTGCCTCAGGCGGCCGCAATCAGCCCCAGCATTTT
>TRBV19|many|TRBJ2-2|.|14
CASRQDANTGELFF
TGTGCCAGTAGGCAGGACGCGAACACCGGGGAGCTGTTTTTT
>TRBV6-2/TRBV6-3|many|TRBJ1-5|TRBD1|16
CASKHRDRGFSQPQHF
TGTGCCAGCAAACACCGGGACAGGGGGTTCAGTCAGCCCCAGCATTTT
>TRBV12-5|many|TRBJ1-1|.|16
CASGLIHGDGNTEAFF
TGTGCTAGTGGTTTGATACACGGGGACGGAAACACTGAAGCTTTCTTT
>TRBV12-3/TRBV12-4|many|TRBJ2-5|.|13
CASSLGTEETQYF
TGTGCCAGCAGTTTAGGGACAGAAGAGACCCAGTACTTC
>TRBV4-1|few|TRBJ2-1|TRBD2|17
CASSQPRLAGGRNEQFF
TGCGCCAGCAGCCAACCCCGACTAGCGGGAGGACGCAATGAGCAGTTCTTC
>TRBV6-1|.|TRBJ2-1|.|15
CASSELLSSYNEQFF
TGTGCCAGCAGTGAGCTATTGAGCTCCTACAATGAGCAGTTCTTC
>TRBV10-1|.|TRBJ2-2|.|14
CASSQGYTTGELFF
TGCGCCAGCAGTCAGGGGTATACCACCGGGGAGCTGTTTTTT
>TRBV20-1|.|TRBJ1-5|TRBD1|15
CSARASQGASQPQHF
TGCAGTGCTAGAGCCTCTCAGGGGGCCAGTCAGCCCCAGCATTTT
>TRBV6-1|many|TRBJ1-2|.|13
CASEGGTNYGYTF
TGTGCCAGCGAAGGGGGAACTAACTATGGCTACACCTTC
>TRBV7-2|many|TRBJ2-1|.|11
CASSFFDEQFF
TGTGCCAGCAGCTTTTTCGATGAGCAGTTCTTC
>TRBV30|many|TRBJ2-3|.|15
CAWSGDSPGTDTQYF
TGTGCCTGGAGTGGGGACTCCCCGGGCACAGATACGCAGTATTTT
>TRBV6-1|many|TRBJ1-2|.|14
CASSWWGGDSGYTF
TGTGCCAGCAGTTGGTGGGGAGGGGATAGTGGCTACACCTTC
>TRBV6-1|many|TRBJ1-2|.|14
CATLPNEAGFSYTF
TGTGCCACCCTCCCCAACGAGGCGGGGTTTAGCTACACCTTC
>TRBV3-1|.|TRBJ1-2|.|15
CASSQGARMDYGYTF
TGTGCCAGCAGCCAAGGGGCCAGGATGGACTATGGCTACACCTTC
>TRBV10-3|many|TRBJ1-4|.|15
CAISESLPGGEKLFF
TGTGCCATCAGTGAGTCGTTACCCGGCGGGGAAAAACTGTTTTTT
>TRBV12-3/TRBV12-4|many|TRBJ2-3|.|14
CASTQTDSEDTQYF
TGTGCCAGCACACAGACGGACAGTGAAGATACGCAGTATTTT
>TRBV5-1|.|TRBJ2-5|.|15
CASSLRGLEEETQYF
TGCGCCAGCAGCTTGCGGGGGCTGGAAGAAGAGACCCAGTACTTC
>TRBV29-1|many|TRBJ2-1|TRBD2|16
CSVGRALAGVFNEQFF
TGCAGCGTTGGCCGTGCCCTAGCGGGAGTTTTTAATGAGCAGTTCTTC
>TRBV7-9|.|TRBJ1-2|.|15
CASSLAAGHSGGYTF
TGTGCCAGCAGCTTGGCCGCAGGGCATTCGGGCGGCTACACCTTC
>TRBV7-9|.|TRBJ1-5|.|15
CASGPQGGSNQPQHF
TGTGCCAGCGGTCCACAGGGCGGAAGCAATCAGCCCCAGCATTTT
>TRBV27|many|TRBJ1-5|.|15
CASSLSVLSNQPQHF
TGTGCCAGCAGCTTATCGGTACTTAGCAATCAGCCCCAGCATTTT
>TRBV20-1|.|TRBJ2-1|.|14
CSARERGRGNEQFF
TGCAGTGCTAGGGAAAGGGGGAGGGGCAATGAGCAGTTCTTC